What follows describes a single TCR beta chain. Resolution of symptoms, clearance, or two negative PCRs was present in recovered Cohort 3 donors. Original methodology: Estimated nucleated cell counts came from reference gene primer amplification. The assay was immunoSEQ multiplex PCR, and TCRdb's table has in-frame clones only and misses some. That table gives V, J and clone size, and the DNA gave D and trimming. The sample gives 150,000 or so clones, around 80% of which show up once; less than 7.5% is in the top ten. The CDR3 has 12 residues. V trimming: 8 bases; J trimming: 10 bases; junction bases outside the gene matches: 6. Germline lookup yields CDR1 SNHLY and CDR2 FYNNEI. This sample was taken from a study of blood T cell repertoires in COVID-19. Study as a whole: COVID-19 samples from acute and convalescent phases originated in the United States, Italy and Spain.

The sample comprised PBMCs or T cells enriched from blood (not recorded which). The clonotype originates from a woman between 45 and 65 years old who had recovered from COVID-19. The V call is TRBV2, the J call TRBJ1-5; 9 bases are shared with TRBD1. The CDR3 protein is CASRDREGPQHF. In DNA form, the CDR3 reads TGTGCCAGCCGGGACAGGGAGGGACCCCAGCATTTT.